This TCR beta chain came from a study of beta chain features in type 1 diabetes. Details on this clone: Its target is not known.

General study results and limits: A PCR bias possibly favoring shorter templates would apply equally to patients and controls. Compared with healthy donors, patients appeared to share more similar naive, central memory and regulatory TCRB repertoires. Patients with Type 1 diabetes showed moderately but significantly shorter TCRB CDR3s in all four CD4+ subsets.

Via CD45RO/CCR7/CD25/CD127/CD95/CD27, cells of the CD4+ naive, central memory, regulatory and stem cell-like memory subsets were sorted. Sequenced material consisted of expressed TCRB transcripts (all of the isolated RNA was reverse transcribed). The method was immunoSEQ multiplex PCR; TCRdb's version includes in-frame clones alone and lacks a portion of them. Among some 230,000 clones, 9.6% were seen once, and the ten largest hold under 0.045%. Source material: naive CD4+ T cells from blood. The TCR sequence derives from a young woman in good health.

The CDR3 DNA reads as TGCGCCAGCAGCCAAGCCGAGACTGTACCTGAAGCTTTCTTT. Protein product: CASSQAETVPEAFF. The rearrangement joins TRBV4-1 to TRBJ1-1; no clear D gene. Trimming took off 1 base at V and 6 bases at J, with 12 bases between the two ends. The CDR3 extends over 14 amino acids. CDR1 and CDR2 from the germline V gene are MGHRA and YSYEKL.